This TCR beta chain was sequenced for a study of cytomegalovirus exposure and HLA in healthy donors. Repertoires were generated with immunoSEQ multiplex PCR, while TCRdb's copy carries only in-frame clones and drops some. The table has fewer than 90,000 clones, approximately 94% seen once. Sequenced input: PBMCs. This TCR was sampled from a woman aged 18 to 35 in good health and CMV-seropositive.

CDR3 sequence: CSVGGAGGSYEQYF. CDR3 sequence (DNA): TGCAGCGTTGGGGGGGCGGGGGGTTCCTACGAGCAGTACTTC. This chain connects TRBV29-1 to TRBJ2-7; 8 nucleotides align to TRBD2. This CDR3 has 14 residues. Germline lookup yields CDR1 SQVTM and CDR2 ANQGSEA. Trimming at V came to 4 bases and at J to 1 base, leaving 6 bases not matched to a gene.